Reported below is one T cell receptor (beta chain). The antigen is undetermined. An assay was performed, and its level was deep. Measured with immunoSEQ multiplex PCR; TCRdb has only the in-frame clones, and not every one. Among roughly 1,600,000 clones listed, approximately 98.5% were seen once. Germline V CDR1 and CDR2: SEHNR, FQNEAQ (reference sequence). J was trimmed by 0 bases and V by 1 base; bases with no gene match: 4. The CDR3 is 17 amino acids. The entry originates in a study of shared clonotypes between healthy human individuals. Study at large: Donors consisted of two women and three men between 18 and 49. Broader study findings: Despite large depth, rarefaction showed incomplete sorted-subset sequencing.

The donors, all of them Caucasian adults, lived in Nashville, Tennessee. Sample: naive CD4+ T cells sorted from blood. Subset meaning: CD45RA+ positively selected. The sequence was obtained from a man aged 25-45 years in good health. This chain joins TRBV7-9 and TRBJ1-4; 8 bases are a match to TRBD1. The CDR3 region is CASSLGQGTATNEKLFF. CDR3 nucleotide sequence: TGTGCCAGCAGCTTAGGACAGGGGACTGCAACTAATGAAAAACTGTTTTTT.